The 4 T cell receptor beta chains reported below all come from one sample, sequenced in a study of cytomegalovirus exposure and HLA in healthy donors. 13 Jbeta primers and 60 Vbeta primers were used for the PCR. Sequencing was performed with immunoSEQ multiplex PCR; in TCRdb, only in-frame clones are kept and a portion is missing. This repertoire shows about 170,000 clones, over 75% found once; its top ten account for about 1%. Sequencing used PBMCs. These receptor sequences come from a woman aged 45 to 65 in good health and CMV-seropositive.

Only a few counts were recorded for this clone. As DNA, the CDR3 is TGCGCCAGCAGCCAAGTATTCCGCAGGGGGGCATCTGGGGCCAACGTCCTGACTTTC. Protein product: CASSQVFRRGASGANVLTF. The chain combines TRBV4-1 with TRBJ2-6; D possibly corresponds to TRBD1 (7 bases). Germline V gene sequence: CDR1 MGHRA, CDR2 YSYEKL. V was cut by 1 base and J by 1 base, with 17 bases left in between. The CDR3 is 19 residues long.

The rearrangement joins TRBV15 to TRBJ1-5; possibly TRBD1 for D (6 bases). V shed 5 bases and J shed 7 bases, with 12 bases lying between them. Germline V gene sequence: CDR1 LNHNV, CDR2 YYDKDF (reference sequence). This CDR3 comprises 13 residues. In nucleotides, the CDR3 is TGTGCCACCAGCGGCCGGGACACACAGCCCCAGCATTTT. Amino acid sequence: CATSGRDTQPQHF. The whole variable domain, remainder taken from reference TRBV15 and TRBJ1-5, is DAMVIQNPRYQVTQFGKPVTLSCSQTLNHNVMYWYQQKSSQAPKLLFHYYDKDFNNEADTPDNFQSRRPNTSFCFLDIRSPGLGDTAMYLCATSGRDTQPQHFGDGTRLSIL.

About this clone itself: Because the CDR3 is missing its conserved closing phenylalanine or tryptophan, this is likely a read error. No DNA is shown, since the ends of the CDR3 on it are uncertain; the CDR3 is the one TCRdb lists. The chain carries TRBV6-6 and TRBJ1-2. Counting both end residues, the CDR3 totals 13 amino acids. Germline-derived CDR1 and CDR2 are MNHNY and SVGAGI (reference sequence). CDR3 region: CASMEGIGPRVGV.

The rearrangement links TRBV4-1 to TRBJ2-3; 9 nucleotides align to TRBD2. The CDR3 covers 16 residues. Trimming at V came to 5 bases and at J to 4 bases, leaving 10 bases not matched to a gene. The germline CDR1 and CDR2 sequences are MGHRA and YSYEKL. The CDR3 DNA follows: TGCGCCAGCAGCAGATCAATAGCGGGGGATTCAGATACGCAGTATTTT. This translates into CASSRSIAGDSDTQYF.